The 11 T cell receptor beta chains given below trace back to one sample, sequenced in a study of T cells in Graves' hyperthyroidism and ophthalmopathy. Researchers took RNA transcripts and amplified the TCR beta CDR3 regions from them. During a first-round RT-PCR of the TCR CDR3, the HTBI primer set was used. TCRdb re-called the multiplex PCR reads through MiXCR, storing one row per CDR3 protein. The sample holds about 560,000 distinct CDR3 sequences; approximately 16% are singletons and the top ten take around a sixth. The sequenced sample consisted of blood. The receptors come from a woman between 18 and 29 years old with Graves' hyperthyroidism.

This clonotype was counted between two and nine times. This chain connects TRBV6-1 to TRBJ2-5; D is ambiguous. The V gene's germline CDR1 is MNHNS and CDR2 SASEGT. This CDR3 is 11 amino acids long. V was trimmed by 9 bases and J by 5 bases, leaving 10 bases between them. The CDR3 sequence: CASGPGETQYF. CDR3 DNA: TGTGCCAGTGGGCCCGGGGAGACCCAGTACTTC.

This clonotype came up many times. CDR3 sequence reads: CSVPPGEETQYF. CDR3 DNA: TGCAGTGTCCCGCCCGGGGAAGAGACCCAGTACTTC. The V gene is TRBV20-1, the J gene TRBJ2-5; D perhaps matches TRBD2 (5 bases). Germline V gene sequence: CDR1 DFQATT, CDR2 SNEGSKA (reference sequence). This CDR3 is built from 12 residues. Trimming removed 7 bases at V and 3 bases at J, with 12 bases between.

This clonotype was detected ten times or more. CDR3 nucleotide sequence: TGCGCCAGCAGCTTGGACGGACCAAGCACAGATACGCAGTATTTT. It is translated as CASSLDGPSTDTQYF. This chain uses TRBV5-1 with TRBJ2-3; D ambiguous. V was cut by 0 bases and J by 0 bases, with 8 bases left in between. The CDR3 extends over 15 amino acids. Germline V gives CDR1 SGHRS, CDR2 YFSETQ.

This clonotype was seen more than once but under ten times. The chain has TRBV11-3 and TRBJ2-5; 10 positions agree with TRBD2. The V and J ends lost 8 bases and 5 bases, in that order; junction bases with no gene match: 11. CDR1 and CDR2 from the germline V gene are SGHNT and YENEEA. The CDR3 contains 15 residues. The CDR3 DNA is TGTGCCAGCCGGCCTAGCGGGGGTAGCGGGGAGACCCAGTACTTC. It translates to CASRPSGGSGETQYF.

The DNA of the CDR3 is TGTGCCATCAGTGAGAGGAGTGGAATGGAAGCTAGGGTTCACGAGCAGTACTTC. It codes for CAISERSGMEARVHEQYF. This sequence joins TRBV10-3 and TRBJ2-7; D not resolved. V shed 2 bases and J shed 5 bases, with 25 bases lying between them. Germline CDR1 and CDR2: ENHRY and SYGVKD. The CDR3 has 18 residues.

The sample holds a few counts of this clonotype. The chain combines TRBV27 with TRBJ1-1; 8 bases are shared with TRBD1. The V gene end was trimmed by 3 bases and the J gene end by 5 bases; junction bases not matched to a gene: 8. The CDR3 extends over 15 amino acids. Germline assignment: CDR1 MNHEY and CDR2 SMNVEV (reference sequence). DNA of the CDR3: TGTGCCAGCAGTTTCTCGGCCAGGGGGCTTACTGAAGCTTTCTTT. Translated, it gives CASSFSARGLTEAFF.

Only a few counts were recorded for this clonotype. The chain combines TRBV20-1 with TRBJ2-7; D may be TRBD1 (6 bases). Per the germline V gene, CDR1 is DFQATT and CDR2 is SNEGSKA (reference sequence). This CDR3 region has 13 residues. Deletions cut 2 bases from V and 5 bases from J, with 13 bases between. DNA of the CDR3: TGCAGTGCTAGAATGGACAGTTTGGACGAGCAGTACTTC. It encodes CSARMDSLDEQYF.

This clonotype occurred many times. The chain carries TRBV12-3 or TRBV12-4 and TRBJ2-1; TRBD1 agrees at 8 bases. The CDR3 totals 14 residues. V was pared by 6 bases and J by 6 bases, with 7 bases of the junction left unmatched. The CDR3 nucleotides read TGTGCCAGCAGCATACATGGACAGGGCAATGAGCAGTTCTTC. Encoded protein: CASSIHGQGNEQFF.

V gene TRBV18 combines with J gene TRBJ1-3, with D uncertain. The CDR3 has 17 amino acids. V lost 3 bases to trimming and J lost 0 bases, with 15 bases between them. The V gene's germline CDR1 is KGHSH and CDR2 LQKENI. CDR3 in amino acids: CASSPPHSGVSGNTIYF. The CDR3 DNA follows: TGTGCCAGCTCACCCCCCCACTCCGGCGTCTCTGGAAACACCATATATTTT.

The chain carries TRBV6-5 and TRBJ1-6; the D gene is possibly TRBD1 (6 bases). Trimming stripped 2 bases from V and 9 bases from J, with 23 bases between. The CDR3 is 18 residues long. Germline V lookup: CDR1 MNHEY, CDR2 SVGAGI. The chain's CDR3 is CASSYTRHTGTRSSPLHF. DNA for the CDR3: TGTGCCAGCAGTTACACTAGACACACAGGGACCAGGAGTTCACCCCTCCACTTT.

V usage is TRBV28 and J usage is TRBJ2-3, with 7 bases fitting TRBD2. The CDR3 extends over 14 amino acids. J was trimmed by 1 base and V by 7 bases; bases with no gene match: 5. Germline lookup yields CDR1 MDHEN and CDR2 SYDVKM. The CDR3 loop is CASIRGSRTDTQYF. DNA of the CDR3: TGTGCCAGCATTCGCGGGAGCCGCACAGATACGCAGTATTTT.